This T cell receptor beta chain was observed in a study of OX40 agonist ivuxolimab in advanced cancers. The overall study: Given to patients was ivuxolimab, an agonistic anti-OX40 (CD134) antibody.

The CDR3 sequence is 13 residues long. Trimming removed 6 bases from V and 1 base from J; junction bases left unmatched: 0. Germline V gives CDR1 LNHDA, CDR2 SQIVND (reference sequence). Study-level results: Some nonresponders likewise displayed low normalized T-cell clonal expansion. Clones of CD4+ and CD8+ blood T cells grew by week 6 at doses of 0.1 to 3.0 mg/kg.

No patient had autoimmune disease or received systemic immunosuppression. Produced via immunoSEQ multiplex PCR; TCRdb's table is partial and in-frame only. The sample shows around 53,000 clones, about 81% of them seen only once. Comments on this clone: Its matching antigen is unknown.

This material consisted of CD4+ or CD8+ T cells sorted from blood, taken in a trial of the OX40 agonist ivuxolimab. The chain links TRBV19 to TRBJ2-3; TRBD2 aligns across 8 bases. This TCR derives from an adult with an advanced solid tumor such as melanoma, head and neck, liver or kidney cancer. CDR3 DNA: TGTGCCAGTAGGCGGGGGGGCACAGATACGCAGTATTTT. As protein: CASRRGGTDTQYF.